This TCR beta chain was recovered during a study of T cell changes during pregnancy in multiple sclerosis. Sequenced by immunoSEQ multiplex PCR; TCRdb stores in-frame clones only, minus some. The table records about 69,000 clones, 70% to 90% of them present only once. Germline loops: CDR1 SQVTM, CDR2 ANQGSEA. Deletions cut 7 bases from V and 5 bases from J, with 14 bases between. The CDR3 is made up of 12 amino acids. The origin of this receptor is a female donor with multiple sclerosis, enrolled in a pregnancy study. This specimen was peripheral blood, taken before pregnancy. The chain joins TRBV29-1 to TRBJ1-1, with D possibly matching TRBD1 (6 bases). The CDR3 protein is CSANREGTEAFF. As DNA, the CDR3 is TGCAGCGCTAACAGGGAAGGGACTGAAGCTTTCTTT. The full variable domain, completed using reference TRBV29-1 and TRBJ1-1, is SAVISQKPSRDICQRGTSLTIQCQVDSQVTMMFWYRQQPGQSLTLIATANQGSEATYESGFVIDKFPISRPNLTFSTLTVSNMSPEDSSIYLCSANREGTEAFFGQGTRLTVV.